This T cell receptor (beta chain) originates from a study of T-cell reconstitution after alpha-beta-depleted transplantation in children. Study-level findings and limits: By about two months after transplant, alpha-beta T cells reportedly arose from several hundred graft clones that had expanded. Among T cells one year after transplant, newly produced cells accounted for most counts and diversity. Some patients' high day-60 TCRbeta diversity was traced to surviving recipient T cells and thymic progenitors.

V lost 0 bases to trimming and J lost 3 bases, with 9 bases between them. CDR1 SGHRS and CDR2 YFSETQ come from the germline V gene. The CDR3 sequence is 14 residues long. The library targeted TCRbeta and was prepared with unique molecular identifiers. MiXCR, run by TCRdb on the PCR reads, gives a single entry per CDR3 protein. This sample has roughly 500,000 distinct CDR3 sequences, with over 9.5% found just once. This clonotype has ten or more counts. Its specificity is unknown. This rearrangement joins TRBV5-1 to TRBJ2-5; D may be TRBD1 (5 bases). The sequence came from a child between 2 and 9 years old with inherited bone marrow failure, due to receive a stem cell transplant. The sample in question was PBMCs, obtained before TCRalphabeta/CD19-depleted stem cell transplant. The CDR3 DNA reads TGCGCCAGCAGCTTGGCTGGGGCCGAAGAGACCCAGTACTTC. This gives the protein CASSLAGAEETQYF.